This TCR beta chain was profiled in a study of T cell clonotyping in hematopoietic cell transplantation. The study, taken as a whole, reports: Without cell sorting, CD4 versus CD8 contributions remain unresolved.

The germline V and J ends were trimmed by 0 bases and 9 bases, with 14 bases remaining between them. The CDR3 loop spans 13 amino acids. Germline CDR1 and CDR2: GTSNPN and SVGIG (reference sequence). Sequenced by immunoSEQ multiplex PCR; TCRdb stores in-frame clones only, minus some. Of nearly 20,000 clones listed, around 80% are singletons. This clone was recorded only once. Its antigen remains unknown. The receptor comes from a man aged 55 to 70 in good health. Some clones in this sample may be carry-over from other donors' samples. The chain couples TRBV30 to TRBJ1-2, with D perhaps matching TRBD1 (5 bases). The sequenced sample was peripheral blood mononuclear cells. The CDR3 region has the DNA TGTGCCTGGAGTGTACGGGGGAAGGATAGCTACACCTTC. Amino acids: CAWSVRGKDSYTF.